This TCR beta chain was captured by sequencing in a study of T cell responses to AZD1222 COVID-19 vaccine. The sample holds one count of this clone. Its antigen is as yet unknown. Study-wide results and caveats: Close to half of spike-specific TCRs reportedly recognize unmutated variant regions. Along spike, vaccine-associated CD4 TCRs were found throughout, with dominance at 160-218 and 743-854. Only five or six individuals given AZD1222 were seropositive at baseline.

Repertoires were generated with immunoSEQ multiplex PCR, while TCRdb's copy carries only in-frame clones and drops some. Among 150,000 to 250,000 clones listed, 85% to 95% were seen once. Germline V gene lookup returns CDR1 SGDLS and CDR2 YYNGEE. Trimming took 0 bases from V and 4 from J, leaving 14 bases between them. The CDR3 runs to 16 residues. The TCR was taken from an adult who received the AZD1222 COVID-19 vaccine. The source material was peripheral blood, sampled 28 days after the second AZD1222 dose. This rearrangement joins TRBV9 to TRBJ2-1, with TRBD2 as a possible D gene (5 bases). CDR3 bases: TGTGCCAGCAGCGTAGGAGGAGGTGGGTCTTACAATGAGCAGTTCTTC. This encodes CASSVGGGGSYNEQFF.